One and the same sample provided the 12 T cell receptor beta chains below, sequenced in a study of T cell responses to AZD1222 COVID-19 vaccine. Here immunoSEQ multiplex PCR was the method, and the copy in TCRdb shows in-frame clones only, minus some. The sample contains some 150,000 clones, just over 90% of which appear only once. The sequencing here drew on peripheral blood, taken on day 0 of AZD1222 vaccination. These receptors were collected from an adult in good health.

V gene TRBV6-5 combines with J gene TRBJ2-1; weak D call: TRBD2 (5 bases). Germline V gives CDR1 MNHEY, CDR2 SVGAGI. CDR3 length: 15 amino acids. Trimming left V 7 bases short and J 0 bases short, with 13 bases between. The CDR3 sequence: CASNLGLVSYNEQFF. The CDR3 coding sequence is TGTGCCAGCAACCTCGGACTTGTCTCCTACAATGAGCAGTTCTTC.

This sequence joins TRBV5-1 and TRBJ2-3; 13 positions agree with TRBD2. This CDR3 contains 16 residues. Per germline, CDR1 SGHRS and CDR2 YFSETQ. Trimming removed 3 bases from V and 4 bases from J; junction bases left unmatched: 5. This chain's CDR3 is CASSSGTSGTADTQYF. The CDR3 nucleotides read TGCGCCAGCAGCTCGGGGACTAGCGGGACGGCAGATACGCAGTATTTT.

The rearrangement links TRBV27 to TRBJ2-7, with TRBD1 identical over 8 bases. The CDR3 runs to 17 residues. CDR1 is MNHEY and CDR2 is SMNVEV in the germline V gene (reference sequence). The V and J ends lost 3 bases and 1 base, in that order; junction bases with no gene match: 11. CDR3 amino acids: CASSFYGIGQGSYEQYF. DNA of the CDR3: TGTGCCAGCAGTTTCTATGGTATAGGACAGGGATCCTACGAGCAGTACTTC.

The gene calls are TRBV9 and TRBJ1-6; D perhaps matches TRBD1 (5 bases). The ends were cut back, 1 base at V and 7 bases at J, with 12 bases in the middle. CDR1 SGDLS and CDR2 YYNGEE come from the germline V gene. This CDR3 is 15 amino acids long. The CDR3 sequence is CASSVRGRVNSPLHF. The CDR3 coding sequence is TGTGCCAGCAGCGTACGCGGCAGGGTGAATTCACCCCTCCACTTT.

This chain joins TRBV5-1 and TRBJ1-1; D remains ambiguous. CDR3 length: 16 residues. V shed 5 bases and J shed 2 bases, with 19 bases lying between them. Per germline, CDR1 SGHRS and CDR2 YFSETQ. The chain's CDR3 is CASSFTSLRVNTEAFF. In DNA form, the CDR3 reads TGCGCCAGCAGTTTCACGTCCCTTCGGGTAAACACTGAAGCTTTCTTT.

A few counts support this clone. This chain links TRBV20-1 with TRBJ1-3; a weak D match, TRBD1 (5 bases). Germline values: CDR1 DFQATT, CDR2 SNEGSKA (reference sequence). Trimming took off 5 bases at V and 6 bases at J, with 8 bases between the two ends. This CDR3 has 11 amino acids. The CDR3 region has the DNA TGCAGTGCTCAGGGCCCAAACACCATATATTTT. Translating gives CSAQGPNTIYF.

The rearrangement uses TRBV7-6 and TRBJ1-3; no definite D call. The CDR3 is 16 amino acids. V gave up 1 base and J gave up 0 bases, with 10 bases separating them. The germline V gene encodes CDR1 SGHVS and CDR2 FNYEAQ. The CDR3: CASSLEDLSSGNTIYF. CDR3 sequence (DNA): TGTGCCAGCAGCTTAGAAGATCTTAGCTCTGGAAACACCATATATTTT.

CDR3 nucleotides: TGTGCCAGCAGCCAACAGGAGAACACTGAAGCTTTCTTT. Protein: CASSQQENTEAFF. The J gene is TRBJ1-1, the V gene TRBV4-2, with no clear D. The V end was cut by 2 bases, the J end by 1 base, with 5 bases between. Germline V gene lookup returns CDR1 LGHNA and CDR2 YNFKEQ. This CDR3 comprises 13 residues.

V usage is TRBV18 and J usage is TRBJ2-7; 9 bases agree with TRBD2. This CDR3 contains 14 residues. CDR1 KGHSH and CDR2 LQKENI come from the germline V gene. Germline trimming cut 3 bases from V and 0 bases from J; bases unmatched to any gene: 0. CDR3 loop: CASSPGLASYEQYF. The CDR3 DNA is TGTGCCAGCTCACCGGGACTAGCCTCCTACGAGCAGTACTTC.

The chain couples TRBV21-1 to TRBJ2-7. TRBV21-1 is recorded as a pseudogene. This CDR3 has 16 amino acids. CDR3 amino acids: CASSKALWGRGDEQYF. CDR3 nucleotide sequence: TGTGCCAGCAGCAAAGCGCTTTGGGGGAGAGGTGACGAGCAGTACTTC.

The chain recombines TRBV6-5 with TRBJ1-2, with a possible D match to TRBD1 (5 bases). The CDR3 contains 14 residues. Germline CDR1 reads MNHEY; CDR2 reads SVGAGI. Trimming stripped 0 bases from V and 5 bases from J, with 10 bases between. In nucleotides, the CDR3 is TGTGCCAGCAGTTACTCGACAGACCTTTATGGCTACACCTTC. Translation: CASSYSTDLYGYTF.

The rearrangement joins TRBV6-6 to TRBJ1-1, with TRBD1 as a possible D gene (6 bases). Trimming took 6 bases from V and 5 from J, leaving 19 bases between them. CDR1 is MNHNY and CDR2 is SVGAGI in the germline V gene (reference sequence). CDR3 size: 15 residues. Here the CDR3 reads CASSKGPGQSTEAFF. The CDR3 DNA is TGTGCCAGCAGCAAGGGGCCGGGACAAAGTACTGAAGCTTTCTTT.